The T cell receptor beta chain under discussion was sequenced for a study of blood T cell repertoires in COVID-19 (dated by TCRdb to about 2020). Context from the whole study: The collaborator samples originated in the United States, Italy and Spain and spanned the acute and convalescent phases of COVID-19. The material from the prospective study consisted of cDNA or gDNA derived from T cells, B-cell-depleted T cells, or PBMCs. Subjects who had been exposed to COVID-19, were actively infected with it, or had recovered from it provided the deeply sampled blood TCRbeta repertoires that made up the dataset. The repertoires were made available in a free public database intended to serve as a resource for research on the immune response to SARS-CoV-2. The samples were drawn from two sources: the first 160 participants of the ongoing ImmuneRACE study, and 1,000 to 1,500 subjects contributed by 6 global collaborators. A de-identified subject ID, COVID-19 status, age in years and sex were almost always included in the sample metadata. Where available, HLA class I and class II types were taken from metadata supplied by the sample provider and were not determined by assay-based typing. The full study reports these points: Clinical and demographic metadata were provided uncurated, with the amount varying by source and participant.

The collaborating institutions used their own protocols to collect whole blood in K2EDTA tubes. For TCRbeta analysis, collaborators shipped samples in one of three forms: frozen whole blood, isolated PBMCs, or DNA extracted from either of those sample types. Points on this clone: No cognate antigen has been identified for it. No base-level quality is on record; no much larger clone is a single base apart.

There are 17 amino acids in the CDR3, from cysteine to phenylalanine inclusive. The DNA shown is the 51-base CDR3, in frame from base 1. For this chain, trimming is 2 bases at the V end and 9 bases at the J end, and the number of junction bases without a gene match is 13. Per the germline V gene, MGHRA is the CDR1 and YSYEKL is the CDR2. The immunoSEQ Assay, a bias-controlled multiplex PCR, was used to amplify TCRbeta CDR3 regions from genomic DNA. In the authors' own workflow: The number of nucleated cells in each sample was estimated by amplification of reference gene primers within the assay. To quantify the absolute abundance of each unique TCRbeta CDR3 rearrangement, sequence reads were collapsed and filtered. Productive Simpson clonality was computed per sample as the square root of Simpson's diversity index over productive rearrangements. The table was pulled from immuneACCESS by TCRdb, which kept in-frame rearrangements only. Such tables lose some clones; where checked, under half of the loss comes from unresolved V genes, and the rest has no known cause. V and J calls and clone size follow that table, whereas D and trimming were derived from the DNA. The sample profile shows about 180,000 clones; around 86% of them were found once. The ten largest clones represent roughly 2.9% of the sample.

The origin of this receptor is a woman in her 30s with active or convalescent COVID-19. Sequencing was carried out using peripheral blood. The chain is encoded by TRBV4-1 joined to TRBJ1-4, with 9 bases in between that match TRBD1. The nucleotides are TGCGCCAGCAGCCAAATTTCGGCAGGGACAGGGATACAAAAACTGTTTTTT. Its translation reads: CASSQISAGTGIQKLFF.